This paragraph covers one T cell receptor (beta chain) sequence. This entry comes from a study of T cell changes during pregnancy in multiple sclerosis. The CDR3 has 13 residues. Trimming left V 5 bases short and J 1 base short, with 9 bases between. Germline assignment: CDR1 MNHNS and CDR2 SASEGT. Libraries were prepared by immunoSEQ multiplex PCR; TCRdb keeps only in-frame clonotypes and omits some of them. Among 90,000 or so clones listed, approximately 90% were seen once. This chain connects TRBV6-1 to TRBJ2-7; D gene unclear. The sequence derives from a female donor with multiple sclerosis, enrolled in a pregnancy study. The specimen was peripheral blood, collected before pregnancy. Written as DNA, the CDR3 is TGTGCCAGCAGTACAACACCTTCCTACGAGCAGTACTTC. Translating it yields CASSTTPSYEQYF.